The 20 T cell receptor beta chains in this list originate from one sample, sequenced in a study of T cells of healthy individuals. TCRdb re-called the 5' RACE reads with MiXCR, one entry per CDR3 protein. Among 85,000 to 100,000 distinct CDR3 sequences listed, 17% were seen once. All receptors come from a human donor in good health.

This clonotype was recorded a few times. The chain uses TRBV20-1 and TRBJ2-1; D remains unclear. Germline V gives CDR1 DFQATT, CDR2 SNEGSKA (reference sequence). The CDR3 loop spans 11 amino acids. The germline V and J ends were trimmed by 3 bases and 7 bases, with 7 bases remaining between them. The CDR3 region has the DNA TGCAGTGCTAGTTTCAGGAATGAGCAGTTCTTC. Translation gives CSASFRNEQFF.

The chain combines TRBV5-1 with TRBJ2-6; no clear D. The CDR3 totals 17 residues. Trimming cost V 0 bases and J 0 bases, with 10 bases left between them. The V gene's germline CDR1 is SGHRS and CDR2 YFSETQ. Here the CDR3 DNA reads TGCGCCAGCAGCTTGGGGCAGGCCTTCTCTGGGGCCAACGTCCTGACTTTC. Translation: CASSLGQAFSGANVLTF.

This chain links TRBV28 with TRBJ1-4; 9 bases line up with TRBD1. The CDR3 totals 18 residues. Germline lookup yields CDR1 MDHEN and CDR2 SYDVKM. V was pared by 6 bases and J by 1 base, with 12 bases of the junction left unmatched. CDR3 DNA: TGTGCCAGCAGGAAGACAGGGGGACAGGTTCTAACTAATGAAAAACTGTTTTTT. Protein sequence: CASRKTGGQVLTNEKLFF.

This clonotype appeared many times. The chain joins TRBV20-1 to TRBJ1-1; D is uncertain. Trimming removed 1 base from V and 4 bases from J, with 22 bases in between. CDR3 size: 17 residues. Germline CDR1 and CDR2: DFQATT and SNEGSKA (reference sequence). The CDR3 is CSARGGRSRQRGTEAFF. The CDR3 coding sequence is TGCAGTGCTAGAGGAGGACGAAGTCGCCAAAGAGGCACTGAAGCTTTCTTT.

This chain connects TRBV6-5 to TRBJ2-4; D unclear. V lost 7 bases, J lost 0 bases, and 7 bases lay in between. CDR3 length: 13 residues. CDR1 is MNHEY and CDR2 is SVGAGI in the germline V gene. CDR3 residues: CASTGLAKNIQYF. The CDR3 DNA follows: TGTGCCAGCACGGGTCTAGCCAAAAACATTCAGTACTTC.

A few counts support this clonotype. This chain joins TRBV28 and TRBJ2-5; 9 nucleotides match TRBD2. CDR3 size: 15 residues. The V segment lost 5 bases and the J segment 7 bases; nucleotides outside the gene matches: 11. CDR1 is MDHEN, CDR2 SYDVKM, per germline. The CDR3: CASSPRLAAKRTQYF. The CDR3 bases are TGTGCCAGCAGTCCCCGACTAGCGGCCAAGAGGACCCAGTACTTC. The variable domain in full, completed from reference TRBV28 and TRBJ2-5, reads DVKVTQSSRYLVKRTGEKVFLECVQDMDHENMFWYRQDPGLGLRLIYFSYDVKMKEKGDIPEGYSVSREKKERFSLILESASTNQTSMYLCASSPRLAAKRTQYFGPGTRLLVL.

The table lists this clonotype with a few counts. This rearrangement joins TRBV19 to TRBJ2-2; D uncertain. Per germline, CDR1 LNHDA and CDR2 SQIVND (reference sequence). CDR3 length: 11 amino acids. V lost 5 bases and J lost 5, with 3 bases in between. CDR3 sequence: CASSWTGELFF. CDR3 in DNA: TGTGCCAGTAGTTGGACCGGGGAGCTGTTTTTT.

This chain connects TRBV4-3 to TRBJ2-2; D is ambiguous. Trimming took off 0 bases at V and 2 bases at J, with 13 bases between the two ends. CDR1 and CDR2 (germline): LGHNA, YSLEER. CDR3 length equals 17 residues. The CDR3 DNA reads as TGCGCCAGCAGCCAAGAAGCGTCCACTCAAAACACCGGGGAGCTGTTTTTT. This translates into CASSQEASTQNTGELFF.

At least ten counts were recorded for this clonotype. The V call is TRBV2, the J call TRBJ1-1; no clear D. Germline loops: CDR1 SNHLY, CDR2 FYNNEI. This CDR3 contains 13 residues. V was trimmed by 10 bases and J by 0 bases, leaving 12 bases between them. This CDR3 is CANPIKMNTEAFF. The CDR3 bases are TGTGCCAACCCGATAAAAATGAACACTGAAGCTTTCTTT. Complete variable domain (other parts from reference TRBV2 and TRBJ1-1): EPEVTQTPSHQVTQMGQEVILRCVPISNHLYFYWYRQILGQKVEFLVSFYNNEISEKSEIFDDQFSVERPDGSNFTLKIRSTKLEDSAMYFCANPIKMNTEAFFGQGTRLTVV.

The chain links TRBV2 to TRBJ2-3, with TRBD2 matching over 7 bases. CDR1 and CDR2 from the germline V gene are SNHLY and FYNNEI. The junction had 5 bases not matched to a gene; V was cut back by 5 bases and J by 0 bases. The CDR3 spans 15 residues. CDR3 DNA: TGTGCCAGCAGTTATCTAGCGGACAGCACAGATACGCAGTATTTT. Translating gives CASSYLADSTDTQYF. The whole variable domain, remainder taken from reference TRBV2 and TRBJ2-3, is EPEVTQTPSHQVTQMGQEVILRCVPISNHLYFYWYRQILGQKVEFLVSFYNNEISEKSEIFDDQFSVERPDGSNFTLKIRSTKLEDSAMYFCASSYLADSTDTQYFGPGTRLTVL.

The DNA for the CDR3 is TGTGCCAGCAGCGACCATACAGGGGGTGTTTCTAGTGAAAAACTGTTTTTT. It yields the protein CASSDHTGGVSSEKLFF. V and J are TRBV3-1 and TRBJ1-4; 8 nucleotides align to TRBD1. CDR3 length equals 17 residues. Germline V gene data show CDR1 as LGHDT and CDR2 as YNNKEL (reference sequence). The ends lost 5 bases at V and 7 bases at J; junction bases unmatched: 15.

This clonotype was recorded many times. The chain joins TRBV20-1 to TRBJ2-7; 10 nucleotides match TRBD1. The V segment lost 5 bases and the J segment 2 bases; nucleotides outside the gene matches: 9. This CDR3 spans 15 amino acids. The germline CDR1 and CDR2 sequences are DFQATT and SNEGSKA (reference sequence). CDR3 coding DNA: TGCAGTGCTCGGACAGGGGGATTTATCGCCTACGAGCAGTACTTC. Its protein is CSARTGGFIAYEQYF.

This clonotype was picked up a small number of times. This rearrangement joins TRBV28 to TRBJ1-4; D is possibly TRBD1 (6 bases). The ends were cut back, 6 bases at V and 8 bases at J, with 16 bases in the middle. The germline V gene encodes CDR1 MDHEN and CDR2 SYDVKM. CDR3 length equals 14 residues. CDR3 in DNA: TGTGCCAGCAGCCCGGGACAATTAGAGGAAAAACTGTTTTTT. It is translated as CASSPGQLEEKLFF.

The gene calls are TRBV6-2 or TRBV6-3 and TRBJ1-2; tentatively, D is TRBD1 (6 bases). Germline V CDR1 and CDR2: MNHEY, SVGEGT. V lost 5 bases to trimming and J lost 0 bases, with 10 bases between them. The CDR3 runs 14 residues. CDR3 protein: CASSRGATNYGYTF. The CDR3 DNA follows: TGTGCCAGCAGTAGGGGGGCGACTAACTATGGCTACACCTTC.

This clonotype was found a few times. The V and J genes are TRBV25-1 and TRBJ2-1; 9 positions match TRBD1. The germline CDR1 and CDR2 sequences are MGHDK and SYGVNS. Trimming cost V 11 bases and J 4 bases; bases outside gene matches: 6. This CDR3 spans 13 amino acids. The CDR3 DNA reads as TGTGCCTCTAGGGACAGGGAGTACAATGAGCAGTTCTTC. It codes for CASRDREYNEQFF.

This clonotype was seen many times. CDR3 nucleotide sequence: TGCGCCAGCAGCCAAATACTCAGGGGTCAGAATGAAAAACTGTTTTTT. This sequence encodes CASSQILRGQNEKLFF. The J gene is TRBJ1-4, the V gene TRBV4-1, with D possibly TRBD1 on 6 matching bases. Germline V gene lookup returns CDR1 MGHRA and CDR2 YSYEKL. V was clipped by 2 bases and J by 5 bases, with 15 bases between them. The CDR3 spans 16 residues.

The chain employs TRBV24-1 and TRBJ1-5, with a weak D call TRBD1 (6 bases). Germline V gene lookup returns CDR1 KGHDR and CDR2 SFDVKD. This CDR3 is built from 14 residues. The germline V and J ends were trimmed by 4 bases and 5 bases, with 11 bases remaining between them. The CDR3 DNA reads as TGTGCCACCAGTGACAAGAGGGGGGATCAGCCCCAGCATTTT. Translating gives CATSDKRGDQPQHF.

This clonotype has more than one count but fewer than ten. The V gene is TRBV28, the J gene TRBJ1-1, with 9 positions matching TRBD1. CDR1 MDHEN and CDR2 SYDVKM come from the germline V gene. V lost 6 bases to trimming and J lost 6 bases; unmatched junction nucleotides: 14. The CDR3 sequence is 16 residues long. CDR3 nucleotide sequence: TGTGCCAGCAGCCCTGCGCCGGGACAGGGAGAGGCTGAAGCTTTCTTT. It codes for CASSPAPGQGEAEAFF.

This clonotype came up a few times. This chain uses TRBV5-6 with TRBJ2-7; 8 positions match TRBD2. V lost 7 bases to trimming and J lost 5 bases; unmatched junction nucleotides: 14. This CDR3 is built from 15 residues. Germline V lookup: CDR1 SGHDT, CDR2 YYEEEE. The CDR3 region is CASAPWGLDYHEQYF. In nucleotides, the CDR3 is TGTGCCAGCGCCCCTTGGGGACTAGATTATCACGAGCAGTACTTC.

This clonotype has only a few counts. The CDR3 DNA follows: TGTGCCAGCAGCCAAGACGCGGGACTAGCGGGAGGCGAGACCCAGTACTTC. It specifies CASSQDAGLAGGETQYF. The J gene is TRBJ2-5, the V gene TRBV4-2; 15 nucleotides align to TRBD2. Germline CDR1 reads LGHNA; CDR2 reads YNFKEQ. The ends lost 0 bases at V and 5 bases at J; junction bases unmatched: 4. This CDR3 spans 17 amino acids.